This paragraph reports one T cell receptor beta chain. Its target is unknown. The read halts 3 residues ahead of the CDR3 end, with the missing end drawn from the germline J gene. This sample stems from a study of T cells in women clearing cervical HPV infection. Overall study context: HLA type stays a possible confounder, typing being limited.

Study results and caveats: Effector/memory and HPV-specific T cells were not isolated, and association timing is unknown.

Prevalent HPV16 infections were excluded; only incident single HPV16 infections included. TCR beta CDR3 amplified by multiplex PCR from approximately 1,300 ng genomic DNA. Data came from immunoSEQ multiplex PCR; TCRdb stores just in-frame clones and leaves some out. The ten most abundant clones cover 10% to 15% of a sample with 22,000 or so clones. The CDR3 spans 15 residues. Germline V gives CDR1 ENHRY, CDR2 SYGVKD. V dropped 4 bases and J dropped 7 bases, with 17 bases sitting between them. This receptor was taken from a woman between 18 and 69 years old with a cervical HPV16 infection that either progressed to CIN3+ or cleared (not recorded which). The sample was blood buffy coat. The chain uses TRBV10-3 and TRBJ1-5; D is possibly TRBD1 (5 bases). The CDR3 bases that were read are TGTGCCATCAGTGTGGGCAGGGAAGAAAGCCAGCCC. It codes for CAISVGREESQP. The full CDR3 sequence reads CAISVGREESQPQHF.